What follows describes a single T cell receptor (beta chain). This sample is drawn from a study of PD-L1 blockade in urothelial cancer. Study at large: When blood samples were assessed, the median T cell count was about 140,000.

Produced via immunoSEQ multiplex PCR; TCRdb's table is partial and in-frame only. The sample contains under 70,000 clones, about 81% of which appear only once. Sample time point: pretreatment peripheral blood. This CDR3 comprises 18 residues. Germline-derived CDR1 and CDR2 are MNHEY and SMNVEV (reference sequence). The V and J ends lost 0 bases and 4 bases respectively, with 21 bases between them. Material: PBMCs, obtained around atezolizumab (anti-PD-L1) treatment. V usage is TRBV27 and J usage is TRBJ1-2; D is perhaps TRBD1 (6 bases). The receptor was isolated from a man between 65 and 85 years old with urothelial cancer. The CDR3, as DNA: TGTGCCAGCAGTTTATCCGCAGGGGAACTCGGATTCCGCTATGGCTACACCTTC. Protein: CASSLSAGELGFRYGYTF.